Each of the 21 T cell receptor beta chains below was sequenced from the same sample in a study of blood T cell repertoires in COVID-19. Method: immunoSEQ multiplex PCR; TCRdb's copy keeps in-frame clones and lacks some. The sample has roughly 240,000 clones, roughly 86% seen once. The specimen was peripheral blood. The source is a woman in her thirties who had recovered from COVID-19.

Only one count was recorded for this clone. V is TRBV10-2 and J is TRBJ2-1, with 8 bases fitting TRBD2. The V gene's germline CDR1 is WSHSY and CDR2 SAAADI. CDR3 length: 12 residues. The V segment lost 8 bases and the J segment 6 bases; nucleotides outside the gene matches: 3. The CDR3 DNA sequence: TGCGCCAGCGAAGGACTAGCCAATGAGCAGTTCTTC. This sequence encodes CASEGLANEQFF.

The chain links TRBV2 to TRBJ2-5, with TRBD2 matching 12 bases. With V trimmed by 4 bases and J by 3 bases, 0 bases remained unmatched. The CDR3 runs to 14 residues. Germline V gives CDR1 SNHLY, CDR2 FYNNEI. The CDR3 sequence: CASSGLAGEETQYF. As DNA, the CDR3 is TGTGCCAGCAGTGGACTAGCGGGGGAAGAGACCCAGTACTTC.

This clone was counted between two and nine times. V gene TRBV3-1 (or the pseudogene TRBV3-2) combines with J gene TRBJ1-6, with 9 bases identical to TRBD1. Trimming took 1 base from V and 7 from J; bases not matched to a gene: 8. The CDR3 contains 17 residues. The germline V gene encodes CDR1 LGHDT and CDR2 YNNKEL (reference sequence). The CDR3 spells CASSQGSGQGWNSPLHF. In DNA, the CDR3 is TGTGCCAGCAGCCAAGGCTCGGGACAGGGATGGAATTCACCCCTCCACTTT.

This clone has just a few counts. The V gene is TRBV5-1, the J gene TRBJ2-2; 9 positions agree with TRBD2. With V trimmed by 5 bases and J by 3 bases, 17 bases remained unmatched. The CDR3 spans 19 residues. The germline CDR1 and CDR2 sequences are SGHRS and YFSETQ. CDR3 bases: TGCGCCAGCAGTTCCGCCCTTGGCGGGGGGGCGTTAGACACCGGGGAGCTGTTTTTT. It codes for CASSSALGGGALDTGELFF. The entire variable domain, with the rest obtained from reference TRBV5-1 and TRBJ2-2, is as follows: KAGVTQTPRYLIKTRGQQVTLSCSPISGHRSVSWYQQTPGQGLQFLFEYFSETQRNKGNFPGRFSGRQFSNSRSEMNVSTLELGDSALYLCASSSALGGGALDTGELFFGEGSRLTVL.

J is TRBJ1-1 and V is TRBV5-4, with a possible D match to TRBD1 (6 bases). V lost 0 bases and J lost 4, with 10 bases in between. There are 14 residues in the CDR3. Germline V lookup: CDR1 SGHNT, CDR2 YYREEE (reference sequence). CDR3 bases: TGTGCCAGCAGCTTGGCGAGGGGGGGCACTGAAGCTTTCTTT. It codes for CASSLARGGTEAFF.

The chain couples TRBV13 to TRBJ1-1; D unresolved. The CDR3 spans 11 residues. V shed 1 base and J shed 8 bases, with 5 bases lying between them. The germline V gene encodes CDR1 PRHDT and CDR2 FYEKMQ (reference sequence). CDR3 bases: TGTGCCAGCAGCTTAGAGAGGGAAGCTTTCTTT. Its protein product is CASSLEREAFF.

This chain links TRBV4-1 with TRBJ2-5; the match to TRBD1 covers 10 bases. Germline V gene lookup returns CDR1 MGHRA and CDR2 YSYEKL. V gave up 4 bases and J gave up 2 bases; unmatched junction bases: 7. CDR3 size: 16 residues. CDR3: CASSPLPGQGQETQYF. The CDR3, as DNA: TGCGCCAGCAGCCCCCTCCCGGGACAGGGGCAAGAGACCCAGTACTTC.

The V call is TRBV9, the J call TRBJ2-7, with D perhaps TRBD2 (5 bases). V was clipped by 3 bases and J by 1 base, with 11 bases between them. CDR1 SGDLS and CDR2 YYNGEE come from the germline V gene. This CDR3 is 14 amino acids long. This CDR3 is CASSAGPGSYEQYF. CDR3 DNA sequence: TGTGCCAGCAGCGCAGGTCCGGGATCCTACGAGCAGTACTTC.

V is TRBV5-5 and J is TRBJ2-3; 13 bases fit TRBD2. Trimming removed 6 bases from V and 6 bases from J; junction bases left unmatched: 10. The CDR3 loop spans 16 amino acids. Germline CDR1 is SGHKS and CDR2 is YYEKEE (reference sequence). CDR3 sequence (DNA): TGTGCCAGCATCTCCATAGGACTAGCGGGGGATGATACGCAGTATTTT. Translated, it gives CASISIGLAGDDTQYF.

V and J are TRBV5-4 and TRBJ2-1, with TRBD1 matching over 10 bases. In germline, CDR1 is SGHNT, CDR2 YYREEE (reference sequence). Germline trimming cut 2 bases from V and 8 bases from J; bases unmatched to any gene: 7. The length of the CDR3 is 15 residues. This CDR3 reads CASSLPGQGGDEQFF. In DNA form, the CDR3 reads TGTGCCAGCAGCTTACCCGGACAGGGGGGCGATGAGCAGTTCTTC.

This chain uses TRBV2 with TRBJ2-5; TRBD2 might be the D (5 bases). Germline V gene sequence: CDR1 SNHLY, CDR2 FYNNEI. Deletions cut 1 base from V and 5 bases from J, with 11 bases between. The CDR3 covers 14 residues. This chain's CDR3 is CASSEERSGETQYF. DNA for the CDR3: TGTGCCAGCAGTGAAGAGCGGAGTGGGGAGACCCAGTACTTC.

The rearrangement joins TRBV29-1 to TRBJ2-3, with 8 bases identical to TRBD1. The CDR3 loop spans 14 amino acids. CDR1 and CDR2 (germline): SQVTM, ANQGSEA. The V gene end was trimmed by 2 bases and the J gene end by 1 base; junction bases not matched to a gene: 2. The CDR3 spells CSVESDRGTDTQYF. CDR3 nucleotide sequence: TGCAGCGTTGAATCGGACAGGGGCACAGATACGCAGTATTTT.

The chain uses TRBV9 and TRBJ1-4; 8 bases are shared with TRBD1. The CDR3 extends over 14 amino acids. V lost 7 bases and J lost 0; bases outside the gene matches: 2. CDR1 and CDR2 (germline): SGDLS, YYNGEE. The chain's CDR3 is CASGQGATNEKLFF. CDR3 sequence (DNA): TGTGCCAGCGGACAGGGTGCAACTAATGAAAAACTGTTTTTT.

This clone was observed once. The genes are TRBV2 and TRBJ2-2; 8 bases fit TRBD1. Germline V gene sequence: CDR1 SNHLY, CDR2 FYNNEI. J lost 0 bases, V lost 9 bases, and 3 bases had no gene match. The CDR3 runs to 14 residues. In DNA form, the CDR3 reads TGTGCCAGTTCAGGGGGCGCGAACACCGGGGAGCTGTTTTTT. This encodes CASSGGANTGELFF.

This chain links TRBV11-2 with TRBJ1-1; D is ambiguous. Germline V gene lookup returns CDR1 SGHAT and CDR2 FQNNGV. V dropped 1 base and J dropped 2 bases, with 11 bases sitting between them. This CDR3 spans 15 amino acids. In nucleotides, the CDR3 is TGTGCCAGCAGCTTAGCGGACGGACTCAACACTGAAGCTTTCTTT. As protein: CASSLADGLNTEAFF.

The V call is TRBV4-1, the J call TRBJ1-2, with a weak D call TRBD1 (5 bases). The CDR3 has 15 residues. Germline V gives CDR1 MGHRA, CDR2 YSYEKL. Trimming pared 4 bases from V and 4 bases from J, leaving 16 bases between. The CDR3 nucleotides read TGCGCCAGCAGCCTCCGACTCCAGGGCAGCTATGGCTACACCTTC. Residues: CASSLRLQGSYGYTF.

V usage is TRBV2 and J usage is TRBJ2-4; TRBD2 agrees at 8 bases. There are 13 residues in the CDR3. Unmatched junction bases numbered 2, after V lost 7 bases and J lost 3 bases. Germline CDR1 SNHLY, CDR2 FYNNEI. The CDR3 DNA follows: TGTGCCAGCATGCGGGGGGTCAAAAACATTCAGTACTTC. Its translation is CASMRGVKNIQYF. Full variable domain (missing parts from reference TRBV2 and TRBJ2-4): EPEVTQTPSHQVTQMGQEVILRCVPISNHLYFYWYRQILGQKVEFLVSFYNNEISEKSEIFDDQFSVERPDGSNFTLKIRSTKLEDSAMYFCASMRGVKNIQYFGAGTRLSVL.

This clone was found once. The chain combines TRBV10-3 with TRBJ2-1, with 11 bases lining up with TRBD2. This CDR3 comprises 14 residues. The V gene end was trimmed by 6 bases and the J gene end by 7 bases; junction bases not matched to a gene: 5. The germline V gene encodes CDR1 ENHRY and CDR2 SYGVKD. The CDR3 sequence: CAIRPGLAANEQFF. The CDR3 coding sequence is TGTGCCATCAGGCCGGGACTAGCGGCAAATGAGCAGTTCTTC.

The V call is TRBV6-1, the J call TRBJ2-7, with D possibly matching TRBD1 (6 bases). The CDR3 loop spans 14 amino acids. Germline lookup yields CDR1 MNHNS and CDR2 SASEGT. V was trimmed by 0 bases and J by 4 bases, leaving 10 bases between them. CDR3 loop: CASSEAVRGYEQYF. In nucleotides, the CDR3 is TGTGCCAGCAGTGAAGCGGTCAGGGGTTACGAGCAGTACTTC.

The chain is built from TRBV20-1 and TRBJ2-1; D perhaps matches TRBD1 (6 bases). This CDR3 is built from 16 residues. Germline V gene data show CDR1 as DFQATT and CDR2 as SNEGSKA (reference sequence). Trimming left V 3 bases short and J 4 bases short, with 19 bases between. The chain's CDR3 is CSASLYRPDRYNEQFF. The CDR3 coding sequence is TGCAGTGCTAGTCTCTACAGGCCCGACAGGTACAATGAGCAGTTCTTC.

The V and J genes are TRBV11-2 and TRBJ2-7, with 7 bases that match TRBD1. The CDR3 length is 13 residues. Looked up from germline, CDR1 is SGHAT and CDR2 is FQNNGV. V trimming: 4 bases; J trimming: 6 bases; junction bases outside the gene matches: 6. CDR3: CASSSRQGGEQYF. As DNA, the CDR3 is TGTGCCAGCAGCTCACGACAGGGTGGCGAGCAGTACTTC.